These 21 T cell receptor beta chains originate from one sample sequenced in a study of vaccination and CD4 T cells after COVID-19. Their cognate antigens are unknown. Treatment described: roughly 10-day PBMC culture with coronavirus spike peptide pools or control peptides (ViraFEST assay). Oncomine TCR Beta short-read sequencing was applied to DNA from cultured CD4+ T cells. MiXCR, applied by TCRdb to the PCR reads, yields one record per CDR3 protein. Among some 25,000 distinct CDR3 sequences listed, 45% to 50% were seen once. The sequenced sample was CD4+ T cells from blood, cultured in vitro. All receptors derive from a human donor who had recovered from COVID-19.

This rearrangement joins TRBV6-4 to TRBJ2-1; TRBD1 agrees at 11 bases. The V gene's germline CDR1 is MRHNA and CDR2 SNTAGT. The ends lost 3 bases at V and 6 bases at J; junction bases unmatched: 4. The CDR3 is 15 residues long. The CDR3 DNA is TGTGCCAGCAGTGAGAGGACAGGGGGCGGCAATGAGCAGTTCTTC. As protein: CASSERTGGGNEQFF.

The V and J genes are TRBV4-3 and TRBJ2-7; 12 bases agree with TRBD1. This CDR3 region has 23 residues. V shed 6 bases, J shed 3 bases, and the junction held 30 bases outside the gene matches. CDR1 is LGHNA and CDR2 is YSLEER in the germline V gene. The CDR3 DNA reads TGCGCCAGCAGTCCCCAGGGACAGGGGGCTACTGGGGGGCATAGCACTCCTTGCTACGAGCAGTACTTC. Encoded protein: CASSPQGQGATGGHSTPCYEQYF.

About this clonotype itself: The conserved phenylalanine or tryptophan normally closing the CDR3 is absent here, so this likely arose from a read error. The rearrangement uses TRBV12-3 or TRBV12-4 and TRBJ2-1, with 7 nucleotides matching TRBD1. Trimming at V came to 5 bases and at J to 8 bases, leaving 6 bases not matched to a gene. The CDR3 spans 13 residues. The CDR3: CASSINRGDEQFL. In DNA, the CDR3 is TGTGCCAGCAGTATTAACAGGGGCGATGAGCAGTTCCTC.

This clonotype was counted only a few times. The chain carries TRBV20-1 and TRBJ2-5; 11 bases line up with TRBD2. V lost 5 bases and J lost 2; bases outside the gene matches: 7. This CDR3 contains 15 residues. Germline assignment: CDR1 DFQATT and CDR2 SNEGSKA (reference sequence). The CDR3 region has the DNA TGCAGTGCTCCCGCTAGCGGGAGGATACAAGAGACCCAGTACTTC. Residues: CSAPASGRIQETQYF.

The chain uses TRBV2 and TRBJ1-2; D remains ambiguous. V was trimmed by 2 bases and J by 8 bases, leaving 9 bases between them. Germline V CDR1 and CDR2: SNHLY, FYNNEI. The CDR3 has 12 residues. The CDR3 is CASSESGIGYTF. CDR3 in DNA: TGTGCCAGCAGTGAATCGGGTATCGGCTACACCTTC.

V and J are TRBV10-3 and TRBJ1-1; 7 nucleotides line up with TRBD1. The ends lost 7 bases at V and 3 bases at J; junction bases unmatched: 11. The V gene's germline CDR1 is ENHRY and CDR2 SYGVKD. The CDR3 contains 15 residues. CDR3 sequence: CAIKEGAVRDTEAFF. CDR3 coding DNA: TGTGCCATCAAGGAGGGGGCCGTTCGGGACACTGAAGCTTTCTTT.

This chain connects TRBV6-5 to TRBJ2-7; TRBD2 matches at 7 bases. Trimming at V came to 2 bases and at J to 2 bases, leaving 9 bases not matched to a gene. Germline lookup yields CDR1 MNHEY and CDR2 SVGAGI. The CDR3 is 16 amino acids. CDR3 nucleotides: TGTGCCAGCAGTTACAGGGCTAGCGGAAATACCTACGAGCAGTACTTC. This gives the protein CASSYRASGNTYEQYF.

This clonotype was seen only once. CDR3 coding DNA: TGTGCCAGCAGTTCGATAGCGGGGGGGCCTGGGGGCAATGAGCAGTTCTTC. The encoded protein is CASSSIAGGPGGNEQFF. This rearrangement joins TRBV6-5 to TRBJ2-1, with TRBD2 matching 11 bases. The germline CDR1 and CDR2 sequences are MNHEY and SVGAGI. With 4 bases clipped from V and 6 bases from J, the junction kept 11 bases outside the gene matches. This CDR3 region has 17 residues.

In this sample, this clonotype turned up a few times. V is TRBV20-1 and J is TRBJ2-2, with TRBD2 identical over 7 bases. This CDR3 is 17 amino acids long. The germline V gene has CDR1 DFQATT and CDR2 SNEGSKA (reference sequence). J was trimmed by 0 bases and V by 3 bases; bases with no gene match: 10. The CDR3 coding sequence is TGCAGTGCTAGGTCGTTCGGGAGCGGGGCGAACACCGGGGAGCTGTTTTTT. Translation gives CSARSFGSGANTGELFF.

This rearrangement joins TRBV6-1 to TRBJ2-5, with 13 bases that match TRBD2. This CDR3 is 15 amino acids long. Trimming took 9 bases from V and 4 from J; bases not matched to a gene: 8. The germline gives CDR1 MNHNS, CDR2 SASEGT. The CDR3 coding sequence is TGTGCCAGTGGACTAGCGGGAGTACGGGGAGAGACCCAGTACTTC. Residues: CASGLAGVRGETQYF.

This CDR3 is CASSQGLPKAGNTIYF. In DNA, the CDR3 is TGTGCCAGCAGTCAAGGCCTCCCCAAGGCAGGAAACACCATATATTTT. The chain links TRBV7-7 to TRBJ1-3; D ambiguous. CDR1 and CDR2 (germline): SSHAT, FNYEAQ (reference sequence). Trimming cost V 6 bases and J 4 bases, with 19 bases left between them. This CDR3 contains 16 residues.

The chain recombines TRBV10-2 with TRBJ1-5; D perhaps matches TRBD1 (5 bases). This CDR3 has 15 residues. Germline values: CDR1 WSHSY, CDR2 SAAADI. V was trimmed by 6 bases and J by 2 bases, leaving 14 bases between them. As DNA, the CDR3 is TGCGCCAGCAGCCGAGACTGGGGGGGCAATCAGCCCCAGCATTTT. The encoded protein is CASSRDWGGNQPQHF.

V is TRBV20-1 and J is TRBJ1-1; perhaps TRBD1 as D (5 bases). From germline, CDR1 is DFQATT and CDR2 SNEGSKA (reference sequence). The V end was cut by 3 bases, the J end by 1 base, with 9 bases between. The CDR3 loop spans 13 amino acids. The CDR3 reads CSARGGGNTEAFF. CDR3 coding DNA: TGCAGTGCTAGGGGGGGAGGGAACACTGAAGCTTTCTTT.

This chain uses TRBV7-9 with TRBJ2-7; TRBD1 might be the D (7 bases). V dropped 5 bases and J dropped 3 bases, with 17 bases sitting between them. Germline lookup yields CDR1 SEHNR and CDR2 FQNEAQ (reference sequence). The CDR3 totals 15 residues. CDR3 in DNA: TGTGCCAGCAGCCCCCGTGGAGGGGGCAACTACGAGCAGTACTTC. This gives the protein CASSPRGGGNYEQYF.

The rearrangement uses TRBV25-1 and TRBJ2-7; 8 bases agree with TRBD1. The CDR3 totals 13 residues. In germline, CDR1 is MGHDK, CDR2 SYGVNS. V lost 7 bases and J lost 4; bases outside the gene matches: 6. The CDR3 loop reads CASKDRASYEQYF. As DNA, the CDR3 is TGTGCCAGCAAGGACAGGGCTTCGTACGAGCAGTACTTC.

The chain links TRBV2 to TRBJ1-6; no definite D call. The CDR3 is 15 amino acids. V was clipped by 6 bases and J by 7 bases, with 16 bases between them. Germline CDR1 and CDR2: SNHLY and FYNNEI. CDR3 bases: TGTGCCAGCAGGGAGAGCGCTACCGAAAATTCACCCCTCCACTTT. The encoded protein is CASRESATENSPLHF.

The CDR3 DNA reads as TGTGCCAGCAGTTTCAGGATGGGGAGTATAGGACTAGCGGGAGCAGAGACCCAGTACTTC. It is translated as CASSFRMGSIGLAGAETQYF. This chain links TRBV28 with TRBJ2-5; 13 nucleotides line up with TRBD2. Germline V gives CDR1 MDHEN, CDR2 SYDVKM. V was pared by 3 bases and J by 4 bases, with 17 bases of the junction left unmatched. The CDR3 is 20 residues long.

Only a few counts were recorded for this clonotype. The chain employs TRBV10-3 and TRBJ1-5; weak D call: TRBD1 (5 bases). Germline CDR1 is ENHRY and CDR2 is SYGVKD. The V end was cut by 4 bases, the J end by 2 bases, with 9 bases between. This CDR3 region has 14 residues. In DNA form, the CDR3 reads TGTGCCATCAGTGCGGGGGATGGCAATCAGCCCCAGCATTTT. Amino acid sequence: CAISAGDGNQPQHF.

This clonotype was counted a few times. This sequence joins TRBV6-2 or TRBV6-3 and TRBJ2-7; D may be TRBD1 (6 bases). Trimming took 6 bases from V and 0 from J, leaving 12 bases between them. Germline V gene data show CDR1 as MNHEY and CDR2 as SVGEGT. The CDR3 has 14 amino acids. The CDR3 loop reads CASSLRGLSYEQYF. CDR3 coding DNA: TGTGCCAGCAGCCTCAGGGGCCTCTCCTACGAGCAGTACTTC.

This chain links TRBV20-1 with TRBJ1-1, with D perhaps matching TRBD1 (5 bases). Germline V CDR1 and CDR2: DFQATT, SNEGSKA (reference sequence). This CDR3 has 12 residues. The V end was cut by 0 bases, the J end by 11 bases, with 13 bases between. DNA for the CDR3: TGCAGTGCTAGAGAGGGGGGACTGGCGGCTTTCTTT. It translates to CSAREGGLAAFF.

In its sample, this clonotype was seen a few times. The chain carries TRBV20-1 and TRBJ1-2; a possible D gene is TRBD1 (5 bases). The V gene's germline CDR1 is DFQATT and CDR2 SNEGSKA (reference sequence). The CDR3 contains 14 residues. With 1 base removed from V and 4 bases from J, the gap between germline ends came to 13 bases. CDR3: CSARGDGLGYGYTF. For the CDR3, the DNA is TGCAGTGCTAGAGGGGACGGACTGGGCTATGGCTACACCTTC.